This T cell receptor beta chain is drawn from a study of blood T cell repertoires in COVID-19. The wider study: COVID-19 samples, acute and convalescent, were from the United States, Italy and Spain. T cells, B-cell-depleted T cells, or PBMCs provided the cDNA or gDNA that served as material.

This CDR3 region has 13 residues. CDR1 is GTSNPN, CDR2 SVGIG, per germline (reference sequence). V was shortened by 0 bases and J by 8 bases, with 13 bases between the two germline ends. Original methodology: It was from reference gene primer amplification that nucleated cell counts were estimated. Assay: immunoSEQ multiplex PCR; the TCRdb copy retains only in-frame clones and omits some. That table is the source of V, J and clone size, and D and trimming were worked out from the DNA. The sample comprises 230,000 or so clones, around four fifths of which are singletons, and around 8.1% rests with the top ten.

This sequence originates from a man aged 40-50 years with active or convalescent COVID-19. V is TRBV30 and J is TRBJ1-2, with TRBD1 as a possible D gene (6 bases). The specimen sequenced was peripheral blood. CDR3 DNA: TGTGCCTGGAGTGTGCGGGGGCAATTCGGCTACACCTTC. The encoded protein is CAWSVRGQFGYTF.